Described below is a single T cell receptor (beta chain) sequence and its context. The sample originates from a study of T cell responses to AZD1222 COVID-19 vaccine. The CDR3 totals 13 residues. Germline loops: CDR1 LNHDA, CDR2 SQIVND (reference sequence). Trimming took off 5 bases at V and 4 bases at J, with 11 bases between the two ends. The assay was immunoSEQ multiplex PCR, and TCRdb's table has in-frame clones only and misses some. The sample yields roughly 80,000 clones, around nine tenths seen once. Sequencing used peripheral blood, obtained 28 days after the second AZD1222 dose. This TCR was sampled from an adult who received the AZD1222 COVID-19 vaccine. This sequence joins TRBV19 and TRBJ1-2, with unresolved D. The CDR3 nucleotides are TGTGCCAGTAGTGGCAGAGAGTCCTATGGCTACACCTTC. Translating it yields CASSGRESYGYTF.